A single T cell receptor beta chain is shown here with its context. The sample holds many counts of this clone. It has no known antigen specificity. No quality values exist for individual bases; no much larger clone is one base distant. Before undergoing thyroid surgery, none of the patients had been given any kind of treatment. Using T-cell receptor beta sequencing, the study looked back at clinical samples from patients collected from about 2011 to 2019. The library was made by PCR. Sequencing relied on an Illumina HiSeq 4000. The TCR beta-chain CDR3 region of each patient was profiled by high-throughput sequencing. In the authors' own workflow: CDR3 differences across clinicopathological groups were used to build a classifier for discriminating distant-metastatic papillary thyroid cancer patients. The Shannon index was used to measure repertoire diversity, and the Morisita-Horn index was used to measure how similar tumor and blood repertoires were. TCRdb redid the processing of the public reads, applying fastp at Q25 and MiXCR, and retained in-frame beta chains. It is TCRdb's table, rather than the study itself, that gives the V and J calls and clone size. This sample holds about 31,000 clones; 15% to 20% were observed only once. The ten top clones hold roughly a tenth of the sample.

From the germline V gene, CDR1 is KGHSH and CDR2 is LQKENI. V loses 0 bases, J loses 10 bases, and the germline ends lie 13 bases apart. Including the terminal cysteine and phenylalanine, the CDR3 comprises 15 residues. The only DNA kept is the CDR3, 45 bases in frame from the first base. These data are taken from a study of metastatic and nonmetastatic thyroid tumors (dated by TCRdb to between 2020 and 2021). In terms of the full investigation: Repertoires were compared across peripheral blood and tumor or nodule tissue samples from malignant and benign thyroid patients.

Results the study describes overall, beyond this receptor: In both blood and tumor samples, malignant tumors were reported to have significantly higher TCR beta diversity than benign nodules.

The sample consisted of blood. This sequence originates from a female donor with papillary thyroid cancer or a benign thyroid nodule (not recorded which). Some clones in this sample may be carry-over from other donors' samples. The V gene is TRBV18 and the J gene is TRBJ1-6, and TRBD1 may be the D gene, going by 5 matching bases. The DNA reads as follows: TGTGCCAGCTCACCACCGGCAGGGAGGGAATCACCCCTCCACTTT. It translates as CASSPPAGRESPLHF.